This T cell receptor (beta chain) comes out of a study of blood T cell repertoires in COVID-19. Trimming took off 5 bases at V and 7 bases at J, with 11 bases between the two ends. The CDR3 runs to 12 residues. The germline V gene encodes CDR1 LNHNV and CDR2 YYDKDF (reference sequence). In the authors' methods: Reference gene primer amplification gave estimated nucleated cell counts. Here immunoSEQ multiplex PCR was the method, and the copy in TCRdb shows in-frame clones only, minus some. V, J and clone size are those of that table, while D and trimming were read from the DNA. Of 45,000 to 70,000 clones in the sample, about nine tenths are singletons; the top ten hold 7.3%.

The clonotype originates from a woman aged 55-70 years with active or convalescent COVID-19. The chain has TRBV15 and TRBJ1-1, with a weak D call TRBD1 (6 bases). The specimen was peripheral blood. DNA for the CDR3: TGTGCCACCAGCCGGGAGGGGGGTGAAGCTTTCTTT. This sequence encodes CATSREGGEAFF.